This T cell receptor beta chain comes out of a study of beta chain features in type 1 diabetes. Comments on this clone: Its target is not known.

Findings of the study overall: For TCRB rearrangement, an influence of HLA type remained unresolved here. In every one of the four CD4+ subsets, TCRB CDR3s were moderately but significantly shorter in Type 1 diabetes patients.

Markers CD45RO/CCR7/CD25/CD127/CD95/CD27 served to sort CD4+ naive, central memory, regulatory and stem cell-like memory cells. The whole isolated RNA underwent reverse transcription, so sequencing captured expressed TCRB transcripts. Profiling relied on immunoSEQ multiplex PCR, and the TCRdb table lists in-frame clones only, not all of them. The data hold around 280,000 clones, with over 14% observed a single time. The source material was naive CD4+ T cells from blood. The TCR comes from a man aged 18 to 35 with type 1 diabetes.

CDR3 in DNA: TGTGCCAGCAGCTTATCCAGGGCCAATGAGCAGTTCTTC. Translating it yields CASSLSRANEQFF. The V call is TRBV7-2, the J call TRBJ2-1, with D possibly matching TRBD1 (5 bases). In germline, CDR1 is SGHTA, CDR2 FQGNSA. V dropped 2 bases and J dropped 6 bases, with 8 bases sitting between them. The CDR3 consists of 13 residues.